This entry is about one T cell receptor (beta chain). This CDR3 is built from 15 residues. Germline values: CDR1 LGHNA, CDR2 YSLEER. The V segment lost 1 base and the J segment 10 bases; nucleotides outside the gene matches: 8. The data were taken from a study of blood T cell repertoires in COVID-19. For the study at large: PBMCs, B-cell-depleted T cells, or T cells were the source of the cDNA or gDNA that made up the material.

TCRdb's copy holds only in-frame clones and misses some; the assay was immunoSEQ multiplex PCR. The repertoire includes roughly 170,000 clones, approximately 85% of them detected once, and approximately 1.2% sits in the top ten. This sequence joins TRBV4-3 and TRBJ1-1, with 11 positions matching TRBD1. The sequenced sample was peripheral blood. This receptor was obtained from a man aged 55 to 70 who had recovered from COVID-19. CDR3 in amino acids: CASSQGWTGGAGAFF. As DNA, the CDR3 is TGCGCCAGCAGCCAAGGATGGACAGGGGGCGCGGGAGCTTTCTTT.